This T cell receptor beta chain was documented in a study of control samples from healthy donors and cancer patients. Germline loops: CDR1 KGHSH, CDR2 LQKENI. V was pared by 2 bases and J by 0 bases, with 18 bases between. The CDR3 sequence is 18 residues long. TCRdb keeps only in-frame clones here, not all; method: immunoSEQ multiplex PCR. The sample lists more than 75,000 clones, around three quarters occurring once. This sequence originates from a woman aged 25 to 39 in good health. The chain carries TRBV18 and TRBJ2-3; a weak D match, TRBD2 (7 bases). The sample was blood. The CDR3 reads CASSPIPRGGSSTDTQYF. CDR3 bases: TGTGCCAGCTCACCAATCCCCCGCGGGGGCTCTAGCACAGATACGCAGTATTTT.